The clone carrying this TCR beta chain was seen ten or more times. Its antigen is not identified. Patients showing uncontrolled infection, other autoimmune disease, pregnancy or lactation were ineligible. Isolation of PBMCs was performed on 8.5 to 10 ml fresh peripheral blood. TCR beta CDR3 regions were amplified from RNA transcripts. A set of HTBI primers served as the primers for a first-round RT-PCR of the TCR CDR3. Each CDR3 protein is one row after TCRdb ran MiXCR on the multiplex PCR reads. The sample carries roughly 560,000 distinct CDR3 sequences, around 15% recorded once. This record comes from a study of T cells in Graves' hyperthyroidism and ophthalmopathy. In germline, CDR1 is MNHEY, CDR2 SVGEGT. The CDR3 is made up of 13 amino acids. V dropped 5 bases and J dropped 4 bases, with 11 bases sitting between them. Study-wide points: Appearing also in blood were most of the thyroid clonotypes expanded above 0.001. Stable hyperthyroidism was told apart from ophthalmopathy by a model built on 13 V-J features.

The chain couples TRBV6-2 or TRBV6-3 to TRBJ1-2; maybe TRBD1 (6 bases). The origin of this receptor is a woman aged 40 to 55 with Graves' ophthalmopathy. The sequenced material came from blood. CDR3 loop: CASSETGFYGYTF. The DNA of the CDR3 is TGTGCCAGCAGTGAGACAGGATTCTATGGCTACACCTTC.